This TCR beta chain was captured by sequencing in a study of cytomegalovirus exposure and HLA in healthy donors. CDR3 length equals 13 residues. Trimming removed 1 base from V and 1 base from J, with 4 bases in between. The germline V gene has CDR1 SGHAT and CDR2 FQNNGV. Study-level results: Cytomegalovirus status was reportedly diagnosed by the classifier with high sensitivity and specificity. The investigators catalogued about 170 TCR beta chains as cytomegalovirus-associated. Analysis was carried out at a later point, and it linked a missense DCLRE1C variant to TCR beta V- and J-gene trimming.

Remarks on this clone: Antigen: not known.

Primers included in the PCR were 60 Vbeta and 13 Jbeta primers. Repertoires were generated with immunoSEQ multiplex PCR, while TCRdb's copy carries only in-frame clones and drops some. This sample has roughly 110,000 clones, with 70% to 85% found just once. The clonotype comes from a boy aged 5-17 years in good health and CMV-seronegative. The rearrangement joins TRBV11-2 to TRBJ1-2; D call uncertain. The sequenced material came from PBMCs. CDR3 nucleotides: TGTGCCAGCAGCTTAGTAGTTAACTATGGCTACACCTTC. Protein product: CASSLVVNYGYTF.